These T cell receptor beta chains were read from a single sample in a study of tumor-infiltrating lymphocytes in oesophageal squamous cell carcinoma. TCRdb itself ran the PCR reads through MiXCR, one entry per CDR3 protein. The data contain more than 15,000 distinct CDR3 sequences, around two fifths of them seen just once; the ten biggest clones take up roughly 20%. The sample taken for sequencing was normal esophageal tissue next to the tumor. These TCRs come from a female donor with esophageal squamous cell carcinoma. The CDR3 runs from the conserved cysteine through the conserved F or W. A D gene is named only where the DNA matches it firmly. Clone size is shown for a subset of rows, as once, few, many or a class of expanded clone.

cdr3_aa cdr3_nt j_call d_call clone_size v_call
CAWSVQRATEAFF TGTGCCTGGAGTGTACAAAGGGCTACTGAAGCTTTCTTT TRBJ1-1 - few TRBV30
CASSSLQGVYNEQFF TGTGCCAGCAGCTCATTACAGGGGGTGTACAATGAGCAGTTCTTC TRBJ2-1 TRBD1 few TRBV7-9
CASSLEAGGFTDTQYF TGTGCCAGCAGCTTAGAGGCGGGAGGTTTCACAGATACGCAGTATTTT TRBJ2-3 TRBD2 - TRBV11-2
CASSSPPRPRYNEQFF TGTGCCAGCAGCTCCCCCCCTCGACCCAGATACAATGAGCAGTTCTTC TRBJ2-1 - medium-sized TRBV11-2
CASSPRGNYEQYF TGTGCCAGCTCACCACGGGGAAACTACGAGCAGTACTTC TRBJ2-7 - few TRBV18
CASRHTGVYEQYF TGTGCCAGCAGGCATACAGGGGTCTACGAGCAGTACTTC TRBJ2-7 TRBD1 few TRBV11-2
CASSLPSGKEQYF TGTGCCAGCAGCTTACCTAGCGGGAAGGAGCAGTACTTC TRBJ2-5 TRBD2 - TRBV7-4
CASSLGLAGASTDTQYF TGCGCCAGCAGCTTGGGACTAGCGGGGGCCAGCACAGATACGCAGTATTTT TRBJ2-3 TRBD2 - TRBV5-1
CASRPVRGVDTQYF TGTGCCAGCAGGCCCGTCCGGGGGGTAGATACGCAGTACTTC TRBJ2-7 TRBD2 - TRBV12-3/TRBV12-4
CASLPSGRETQYF TGTGCCAGCCTTCCCTCCGGGAGAGAGACCCAGTACTTC TRBJ2-5 - - TRBV7-6
CASSLDRGNEQFF TGTGCCAGCAGCTTGGACAGGGGCAATGAGCAGTTCTTC TRBJ2-1 TRBD1 - TRBV7-3
CASSPGLAGENEQFF TGTGCCAGCAGCCCAGGACTAGCGGGAGAGAATGAGCAGTTCTTC TRBJ2-1 TRBD2 - TRBV11-2
CASSFGTTAYNEQFF TGTGCCAGCAGCTTCGGGACTACGGCTTACAATGAGCAGTTCTTC TRBJ2-1 TRBD2 few TRBV7-6
CASSLVAGSSYNEQFF TGTGCCAGCAGCTTAGTGGCAGGTTCTTCCTACAATGAGCAGTTCTTC TRBJ2-1 - - TRBV7-2
CASSLGGTSGGLSYNEQYF TGCGCCAGCAGCTTAGGAGGGACTAGCGGGGGACTGTCCTACAATGAGCAGTACTTC TRBJ2-7 TRBD2 many TRBV5-1
CASSLEGQTNNEQFF TGTGCCAGCAGCTTAGAGGGACAGACAAACAATGAGCAGTTCTTC TRBJ2-1 TRBD1 - TRBV7-2
CASSQDWTSGKHNEQFF TGCGCCAGCAGCCAAGATTGGACTAGCGGGAAACACAATGAGCAGTTCTTC TRBJ2-1 TRBD2 many TRBV4-1
CSVSAGDNYGYTF TGCAGCGTTTCCGCGGGAGATAACTATGGCTACACCTTC TRBJ1-2 - - TRBV29-1
CASSSRTSVSYEQYF TGTGCCAGCAGCTCTCGGACTAGCGTGTCCTACGAGCAGTACTTC TRBJ2-7 TRBD2 - TRBV7-2
CASSGGAGAAGELFF TGTGCCAGCAGTGGGGGGGCGGGGGCTGCCGGGGAGCTGTTTTTT TRBJ2-2 - few TRBV2
CASSLYTGPTGTQYF TGTGCCAGCAGCTTGTACACGGGGCCCACGGGGACCCAGTACTTC TRBJ2-5 - many TRBV5-8
CASSLGTGIYNEQFF TGTGCCAGCAGCTTAGGGACAGGGATCTACAATGAGCAGTTCTTC TRBJ2-1 TRBD1 - TRBV11-1
CASSSRTSGGSYEQYF TGTGCCAGCAGTTCGCGGACTAGCGGGGGTTCCTACGAGCAGTACTTC TRBJ2-7 TRBD2 - TRBV12-3/TRBV12-4
CASSAQASGSYNEQFF TGTGCCAGCAGTGCTCAAGCTAGCGGGAGCTACAATGAGCAGTTCTTC TRBJ2-1 TRBD2 medium-sized TRBV6-1
CASSEFSFSNQPQHF TGTGCCAGCAGTGAATTCAGCTTCAGCAATCAGCCCCAGCATTTT TRBJ1-5 - many TRBV6-1
CASSLGAGVGAFF TGTGCCAGCAGCTTAGGGGCAGGGGTAGGGGCTTTCTTT TRBJ1-1 - medium-sized TRBV7-2
CASSYLGGSQYF TGTGCCAGCAGTTATTTAGGCGGATCGCAGTATTTT TRBJ2-3 - medium-sized TRBV6-1
CASSPGGGFTDTQYF TGCGCCAGCAGCCCCGGGGGTGGATTCACAGATACGCAGTATTTT TRBJ2-3 - many TRBV5-1
CAGGYSTDTQYF TGTGCCGGGGGATACAGCACAGATACGCAGTATTTT TRBJ2-3 - many TRBV2
CASSRITGTGLNTEAFF TGTGCCAGCAGTCGAATCACCGGGACAGGGTTAAACACTGAAGCTTTCTTT TRBJ1-1 TRBD1 - TRBV12-3/TRBV12-4
CASSSSGLPQQYF TGTGCCAGCAGTTCCTCTGGCCTACCACAGCAGTACTTC TRBJ2-5 - few TRBV7-3
CATKGTGTYEQYF TGTGCCACCAAGGGGACAGGGACCTACGAGCAGTACTTC TRBJ2-7 TRBD1 medium-sized TRBV19
CASRRDTLTWSYNEQFF TGTGCCAGCAGAAGGGACACTCTCACCTGGTCCTACAATGAGCAGTTCTTC TRBJ2-1 - many TRBV2
CSARDAGSGANVLTF TGCAGTGCTAGAGATGCAGGCTCTGGGGCCAACGTCCTGACTTTC TRBJ2-6 - few TRBV20-1
CASSREISYNEQYF TGTGCCAGCTCCCGGGAGATTTCCTACAATGAGCAGTACTTC TRBJ2-5 - - TRBV7-2
CASSGGGLGWGEQFF TGTGCCAGCAGCGGGGGGGGCCTGGGTTGGGGTGAGCAGTTCTTC TRBJ2-1 - once TRBV7-3
CASSLAGHGYTF TGTGCCAGCAGCTTAGCCGGACATGGCTACACCTTC TRBJ1-2 - - TRBV7-8
CASRPWTGENIQYF TGTGCCAGCAGACCCTGGACAGGGGAAAACATTCAGTACTTC TRBJ2-4 TRBD1 many TRBV6-2/TRBV6-3
CASSLQGGGETQYF TGTGCCAGCAGCTTACAGGGGGGTGGAGAGACCCAGTACTTC TRBJ2-5 - - TRBV7-2
CASRYSGGRVNTEAFF TGTGCAAGTCGCTACTCCGGGGGACGGGTGAACACTGAAGCTTTCTTT TRBJ1-1 - - TRBV12-2
CASSLTSGMVNEQFF TGTGCCAGCAGCCTGACTAGCGGGATGGTCAATGAGCAGTTCTTC TRBJ2-1 TRBD2 - TRBV6-1
CASSADISNTGELFF TGTGCCAGCAGCGCGGACATATCGAACACCGGGGAGCTGTTTTTT TRBJ2-2 - many TRBV9
CASTPGGRSNEKLFF TGTGCCAGCACCCCCGGGGGTCGAAGTAATGAAAAACTGTTTTTT TRBJ1-4 - many TRBV28
CANSGSNTGELFF TGTGCCAATAGCGGATCGAACACCGGGGAGCTGTTTTTT TRBJ2-2 - - TRBV6-6
CASSPRTAYPQTQYF TGTGCCAGCAGCCCACGGACAGCCTATCCGCAGACCCAGTACTTC TRBJ2-5 - once TRBV12-3/TRBV12-4
CASSWTREETQYF TGTGCCAGCAGCTGGACCAGGGAAGAGACCCAGTACTTC TRBJ2-5 - - TRBV11-1
CASSLEGTSGRFYNEQFF TGTGCCAGCAGCTTAGAGGGGACTAGCGGGAGATTCTACAATGAGCAGTTCTTC TRBJ2-1 TRBD2 medium-sized TRBV7-2
CASSLGGWGTGAGDTQYF TGTGCTAGCAGCTTAGGGGGTTGGGGGACAGGGGCCGGAGATACGCAGTATTTT TRBJ2-3 TRBD1 few TRBV7-7